Sequencing of this T cell receptor beta chain was carried out in a study of control samples from healthy donors and cancer patients. Clones were sequenced by immunoSEQ multiplex PCR, and TCRdb holds only the in-frame ones, with some missing. The repertoire holds about 130,000 clones, with under 90% as singletons. In germline, CDR1 is KGHSH, CDR2 LQKENI. Trimming removed 0 bases at V and 5 bases at J, with 16 bases between. This CDR3 spans 16 amino acids. Input material: PBMCs. The chain uses TRBV18 and TRBJ1-1; maybe TRBD1 (5 bases). The receptor comes from a man in his fifties with head and neck cancer. CDR3 sequence (DNA): TGTGCCAGCTCACCACCGTCGGGGCCCGGGACGACTGAAGCTTTCTTT. Its protein product is CASSPPSGPGTTEAFF.